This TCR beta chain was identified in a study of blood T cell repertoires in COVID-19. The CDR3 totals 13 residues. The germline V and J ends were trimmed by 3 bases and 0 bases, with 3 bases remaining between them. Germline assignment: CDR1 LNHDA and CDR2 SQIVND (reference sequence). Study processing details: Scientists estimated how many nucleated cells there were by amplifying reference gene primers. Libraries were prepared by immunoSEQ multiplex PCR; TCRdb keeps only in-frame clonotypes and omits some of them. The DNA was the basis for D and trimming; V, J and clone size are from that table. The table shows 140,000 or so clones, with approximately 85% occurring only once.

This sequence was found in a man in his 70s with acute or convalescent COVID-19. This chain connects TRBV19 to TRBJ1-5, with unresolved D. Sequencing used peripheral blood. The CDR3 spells CASSMASNQPQHF. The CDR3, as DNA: TGTGCCAGTAGTATGGCTAGCAATCAGCCCCAGCATTTT.